These T cell receptor beta chains were read from a single sample in a study of blood T cell repertoires in COVID-19. Here immunoSEQ multiplex PCR was the method, and the copy in TCRdb shows in-frame clones only, minus some. The sample holds around 220,000 clones, about four fifths seen once. The specimen sequenced was PBMCs or T cells enriched from blood (not recorded which). The receptors were gathered from a woman in her thirties or forties who had recovered from COVID-19. Both conserved end residues are part of each CDR3. The D gene is left open where the match is weak.

len,v_gene,d_gene,CDR3aa
15,TRBV4-1,TRBD1,CASSQEPDRSYGYTF
14,TRBV6-2/TRBV6-3,NA,CASSYTAGRDEAFF
14,TRBV7-2,NA,CASSYARGNTEAFF
16,TRBV4-1,TRBD1,CASSQVPGQVGYEQYF
16,TRBV7-9,NA,CASSGVAASWRNEQFF
16,TRBV3-1/TRBV3-2,TRBD1,CASSRLTGVVNTEAFF
17,TRBV3-1/TRBV3-2,NA,CASSQDLPSRWVGTQYF
13,TRBV9,NA,CASSVAVEYEQYF
15,TRBV15,TRBD2,CATSRDAGGSREQYF
14,TRBV3-1/TRBV3-2,TRBD1,CASTQQGIGLEAFF
13,TRBV5-1,NA,CASSLLVDGELFF
14,TRBV2,NA,CASLLDSRNEKLFF
14,TRBV3-1/TRBV3-2,NA,CASSQSGGGNTIYF
15,TRBV19,NA,CASSLDRGGYNEQFF
15,TRBV28,NA,CASSLSLLSHVEQFF
16,TRBV30,TRBD2,CAWTRTSGSGQETQYF
16,TRBV30,NA,CAWRKTGPRASGQGYF
13,TRBV6-5,NA,CASTRSSTDTQYF
14,TRBV29-1,TRBD2,CSVSSGRADGELFF
15,TRBV7-9,NA,CASSTGLPEGGTQYF
15,TRBV7-2,TRBD1,CASSTGAATNEKLFF
16,TRBV5-1,TRBD1,CASRRSGGLLNTEAFF
13,TRBV7-2,NA,CASNMGPNYGYTF
16,TRBV11-2,TRBD1,CASSRRDRGRMSEQFF
15,TRBV5-5,NA,CASSLFGPYNSPLHF
14,TRBV18,NA,CASSPPNTQETQYF
14,TRBV5-1,TRBD1,CASSRGTANTEAFF
12,TRBV7-9,NA,CASSQQGTEAFF
14,TRBV18,NA,CASSPDFSGNTIYF
16,TRBV7-6,NA,CASSLGSTGLNYGYTF
11,TRBV7-9,NA,CASSSGLGAFF